This is a list of T cell receptor beta chains from one sample in a study of vaccination and CD4 T cells after COVID-19. These TCRs' antigens remain unknown. TCRdb fed the PCR reads into MiXCR, producing one record per CDR3 protein. There are around 10,000 distinct CDR3 sequences in the sample; about 27% occur only once, and 13% lies in the top ten. Sequenced: CD4+ T cells from blood, cultured in vitro. The receptors originated from a human donor in good health. Both conserved end residues are part of each CDR3. Each record gives: clone size, J gene, D gene, V gene, CDR3 length, CDR3 protein, CDR3 DNA. The D gene is left open where the match is weak. The size entry is marked missing in some rows and otherwise reads once, few, many or a size class.

few,TRBJ1-1,NA,TRBV2,14,CASSGVGGNTEAFF,TGTGCCAGCAGTGGGGTCGGGGGGAACACTGAAGCTTTCTTT
few,TRBJ1-2,TRBD1,TRBV9,14,CASSVAGTGGGYTF,TGTGCCAGCAGCGTGGCCGGGACAGGGGGCGGCTACACCTTC
few,TRBJ2-1,TRBD2,TRBV20-1,15,CSSYQIAGGYNEQFF,TGCAGTTCCTACCAGATAGCGGGAGGGTACAATGAGCAGTTCTTC
few,TRBJ2-2,NA,TRBV28,14,CASISFDVTGELFF,TGTGCCAGCATTTCCTTCGACGTCACCGGGGAGCTGTTTTTT
NA,TRBJ2-2,NA,TRBV7-3,13,CASSTGGTGELFF,TGTGCCAGCAGCACGGGTGGTACCGGGGAGCTGTTTTTT
few,TRBJ1-5,NA,TRBV6-1,13,CASSGAWAQPQHF,TGTGCCAGCAGTGGGGCGTGGGCACAGCCCCAGCATTTT
once,TRBJ2-7,TRBD2,TRBV7-2,17,CASSPRVSGSLGYEQYF,TGTGCCAGCAGCCCACGGGTTAGCGGGAGTCTGGGCTACGAGCAGTACTTC
NA,TRBJ1-5,NA,TRBV11-1,13,CASSLDSNQPQHF,TGTGCCAGCAGCTTAGATAGCAATCAGCCCCAGCATTTT
NA,TRBJ1-2,NA,TRBV29-1,12,CSVWTANEGYTF,TGCAGCGTTTGGACGGCTAACGAGGGCTACACCTTC
NA,TRBJ1-1,TRBD1,TRBV5-4,15,CASSFWTGWGTEAFF,TGTGCCAGCAGCTTCTGGACAGGATGGGGCACTGAAGCTTTCTTT
few,TRBJ2-5,NA,TRBV19,13,CASSINTRETQYF,TGTGCCAGTAGTATCAATACCCGGGAGACCCAGTACTTC
few,TRBJ1-1,TRBD1,TRBV7-8,14,CASSGTGPNTEAFF,TGTGCCAGCAGCGGGACAGGGCCGAACACTGAAGCTTTCTTT
few,TRBJ1-5,NA,TRBV19,16,CASSSLGVNSNQPQHF,TGTGCCAGTAGTAGTTTAGGGGTAAATAGCAATCAGCCCCAGCATTTT
NA,TRBJ1-5,NA,TRBV7-6,14,CASSYGGSNQPQHF,TGTGCCAGCAGCTATGGGGGGAGCAATCAGCCCCAGCATTTT
once,TRBJ1-2,NA,TRBV3-1,13,CASSQEGGYGYTF,TGTGCCAGCAGCCAAGAAGGGGGTTATGGCTACACCTTC
few,TRBJ1-2,TRBD1,TRBV6-1,13,CASRVDRSYGYTF,TGTGCCAGCAGGGTGGACAGGAGTTATGGCTACACCTTC
NA,TRBJ2-1,TRBD2,TRBV20-1,13,CSAAGTSGSFQFF,TGCAGTGCCGCCGGGACTAGCGGGAGTTTTCAGTTCTTC
few,TRBJ1-1,TRBD1,TRBV20-1,15,CSAPPGQATNTEAFF,TGCAGTGCGCCACCGGGACAGGCTACGAACACTGAAGCTTTCTTT
few,TRBJ1-1,NA,TRBV7-8,15,CASSLTGVMNTEAFF,TGTGCCAGCAGCTTGACAGGAGTGATGAACACTGAAGCTTTCTTT
few,TRBJ2-3,NA,TRBV28,15,CASRGVPKDRDTQYF,TGTGCCAGCAGAGGGGTCCCAAAGGATAGAGATACGCAGTATTTT
few,TRBJ1-2,NA,TRBV20-1,14,CSATLSGAGYGYTF,TGCAGTGCTACCTTGTCGGGGGCGGGCTATGGCTACACCTTC
NA,TRBJ2-1,TRBD1,TRBV27,17,CASIGTETDSSYNEQFF,TGTGCCAGCATCGGGACAGAGACTGATAGCTCCTACAATGAGCAGTTCTTC
few,TRBJ1-6,TRBD1,TRBV20-1,15,CSARDLGTGISPLHF,TGCAGTGCTAGAGATTTAGGGACAGGGATTTCACCCCTCCACTTT
NA,TRBJ2-7,NA,TRBV20-1,16,CSARPGRDRYSYEQYF,TGCAGTGCTAGGCCGGGCCGAGACAGGTACTCCTACGAGCAGTACTTC
few,TRBJ2-5,NA,TRBV7-2,15,CASSFGPPRGETQYF,TGTGCCAGCAGCTTTGGTCCGCCCCGAGGGGAGACCCAGTACTTC
NA,TRBJ1-1,NA,TRBV5-1,15,CASSLGGGVNTEAFF,TGCGCCAGCAGCTTGGGCGGGGGGGTGAACACTGAAGCTTTCTTT
NA,TRBJ2-7,NA,TRBV28,15,CASSAGGLESYEQYF,TGTGCCAGCAGTGCCGGGGGATTAGAATCCTACGAGCAGTACTTC